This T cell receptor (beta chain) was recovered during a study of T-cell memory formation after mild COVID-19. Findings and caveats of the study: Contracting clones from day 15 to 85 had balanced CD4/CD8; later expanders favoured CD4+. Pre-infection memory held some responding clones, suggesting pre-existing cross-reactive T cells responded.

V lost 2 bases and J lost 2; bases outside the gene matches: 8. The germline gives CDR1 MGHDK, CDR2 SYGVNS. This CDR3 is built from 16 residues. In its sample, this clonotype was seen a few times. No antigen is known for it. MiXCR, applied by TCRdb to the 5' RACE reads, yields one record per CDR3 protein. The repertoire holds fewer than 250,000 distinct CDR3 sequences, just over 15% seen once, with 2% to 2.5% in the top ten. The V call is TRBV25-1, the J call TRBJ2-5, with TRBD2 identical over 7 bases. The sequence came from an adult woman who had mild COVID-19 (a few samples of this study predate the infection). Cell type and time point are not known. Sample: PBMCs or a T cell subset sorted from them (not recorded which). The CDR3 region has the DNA TGTGCCAGCAGTGAAGGAGTAGCGGGCCTACAAGAGACCCAGTACTTC. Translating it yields CASSEGVAGLQETQYF.